The present entry profiles one TCR beta chain with its context. The antigen remains unidentified. This sample is drawn from a study of early T cells in non-severe SARS-CoV-2 infection. Study information: Sequencing used unsorted whole-blood bulk RNA, so chains lack pairing.

Study conclusions and caveats: Anti-spike CD8 responses were favored by VDJdb matching, which missed private and CD4 specificities.

Individual cDNA molecules each received unique molecular identifiers attached to them. TCRdb reprocessed the 5' RACE reads via MiXCR and lists one record per CDR3 protein. The sample lists under 65,000 distinct CDR3 sequences; about an eighth were seen once. This receptor was identified in an adult who was a healthcare worker with PCR-confirmed SARS-CoV-2 infection or an uninfected control (not recorded which). Sequencing used whole blood.

CDR3: CASSFGGRGEQFF. In nucleotides, the CDR3 is TGCGCCAGCAGCTTCGGGGGACGGGGTGAGCAGTTCTTC. This chain links TRBV5-1 with TRBJ2-1, with a possible D match to TRBD2 (6 bases). The CDR3 is made up of 13 amino acids. The V end lost 2 bases, the J end lost 9 bases, and 12 bases lay between the germline ends. CDR1 is SGHRS, CDR2 YFSETQ, per germline.